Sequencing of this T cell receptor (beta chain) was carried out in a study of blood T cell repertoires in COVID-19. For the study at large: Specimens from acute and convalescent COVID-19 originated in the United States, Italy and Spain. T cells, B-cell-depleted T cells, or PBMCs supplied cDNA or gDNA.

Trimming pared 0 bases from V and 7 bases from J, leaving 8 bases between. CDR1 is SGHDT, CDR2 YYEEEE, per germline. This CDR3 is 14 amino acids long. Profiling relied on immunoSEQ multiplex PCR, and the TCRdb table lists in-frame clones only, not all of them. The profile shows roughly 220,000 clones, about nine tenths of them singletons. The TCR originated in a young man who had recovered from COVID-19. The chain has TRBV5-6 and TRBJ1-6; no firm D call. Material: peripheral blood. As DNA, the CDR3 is TGTGCCAGCAGCTTGGGGAGGGAGAATTCACCCCTCCACTTT. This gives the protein CASSLGRENSPLHF.